Detailed here is one TCR beta chain. Its antigen is not known. The data were obtained in a study of beta chain features in type 1 diabetes. Study observations and caveats: For patients and controls alike, PCR might favor shorter templates to the same degree. Within patients, naive, central memory and Treg TCRB repertoires seemed more similar than within healthy donors. VDJ junctions in type 1 diabetes patients carried more deletions and fewer insertions.

Reverse transcription of all isolated RNA meant that expressed TCRB transcripts were sequenced. Sequencing used immunoSEQ multiplex PCR; TCRdb keeps in-frame clones, though not all of them. The sample holds around 400,000 clones, over 9.5% seen once. Germline CDR1 and CDR2: MDHEN and SYDVKM. The CDR3 runs to 15 residues. With 3 bases removed from V and 6 bases from J, the gap between germline ends came to 15 bases. This chain connects TRBV28 to TRBJ1-5, with D perhaps TRBD1 (6 bases). The sequence was collected from a man between 18 and 35 years old in good health. Sequencing was performed on naive CD4+ T cells from blood. The CDR3 sequence is CASSLETGLTQPQHF. The CDR3 DNA follows: TGTGCCAGCAGTTTGGAAACAGGGCTCACTCAGCCCCAGCATTTT. Looking up the rest from reference TRBV28 and TRBJ1-5 gives the full variable domain: DVKVTQSSRYLVKRTGEKVFLECVQDMDHENMFWYRQDPGLGLRLIYFSYDVKMKEKGDIPEGYSVSREKKERFSLILESASTNQTSMYLCASSLETGLTQPQHFGDGTRLSIL.